This TCR beta chain stems from a study of T cells after yellow fever vaccination. Study at large: Fractions of low cell number were prepared using SMART-Seq v4 Ultra Low Input. Whole-study results and caveats: Though it reached lower strength, the secondary response hit its peak faster, day 5 versus 15. A small share of clonotypes appeared in both CD4 and CD8 compartments.

On this clonotype itself: What it recognizes is unknown.

The TCR cDNA carried a universal primer site and UMIs from 5'RACE template switching. Each CDR3 protein gets one entry after TCRdb re-called the 5' RACE reads with MiXCR. The sample has some 350,000 distinct CDR3 sequences, approximately 4% seen once. The sample consisted of PBMCs, taken 5 days after the yellow fever booster vaccination. The clonotype originates from a man between 18 and 35 years old who received the YFV17D yellow fever vaccine.

In DNA form, the CDR3 reads TGCAGTGCTAGAGCTCCTGGGGATGAAGCTTTCTTT. Protein product: CSARAPGDEAFF. The chain combines TRBV20-1 with TRBJ1-1; D is unresolved. Trimming stripped 1 base from V and 7 bases from J, with 10 bases between. Germline assignment: CDR1 DFQATT and CDR2 SNEGSKA (reference sequence). This CDR3 region has 12 residues.